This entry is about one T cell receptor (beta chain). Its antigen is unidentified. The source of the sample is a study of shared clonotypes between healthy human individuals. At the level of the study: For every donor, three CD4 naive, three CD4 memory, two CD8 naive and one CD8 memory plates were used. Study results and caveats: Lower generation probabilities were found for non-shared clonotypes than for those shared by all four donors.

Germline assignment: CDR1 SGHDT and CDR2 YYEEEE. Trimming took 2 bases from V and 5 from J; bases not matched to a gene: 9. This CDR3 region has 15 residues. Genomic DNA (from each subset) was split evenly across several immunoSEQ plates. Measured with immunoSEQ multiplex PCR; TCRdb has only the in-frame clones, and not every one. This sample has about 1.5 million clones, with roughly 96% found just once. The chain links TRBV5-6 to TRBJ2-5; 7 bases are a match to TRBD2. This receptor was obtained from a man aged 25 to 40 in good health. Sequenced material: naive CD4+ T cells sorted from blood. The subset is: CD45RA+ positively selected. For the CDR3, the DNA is TGTGCCAGCAGCTTTTACGGGAGGATTGGGGAGACCCAGTACTTC. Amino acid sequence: CASSFYGRIGETQYF.